The 28 T cell receptor beta chains presented below share a single source sample, sequenced in a study of blood T cell repertoires in COVID-19. Produced via immunoSEQ multiplex PCR; TCRdb's table is partial and in-frame only. Counted here are 50,000 or so clones, 80% to 90% occurring once; the ten biggest clones make up 7.3%. Input material: peripheral blood. The receptor source for this set is a middle-aged man with acute or convalescent COVID-19.

This clone was seen just once. This chain links TRBV29-1 with TRBJ2-3; D remains unclear. CDR3 size: 12 residues. V was shortened by 2 bases and J by 3 bases, with 6 bases between the two germline ends. From germline, CDR1 is SQVTM and CDR2 ANQGSEA. CDR3 sequence (DNA): TGCAGCGTTGAACACACGACAGATACGCAGTATTTT. This encodes CSVEHTTDTQYF.

J is TRBJ1-6 and V is TRBV7-2; the D is unclear. Trimming left V 5 bases short and J 10 bases short, with 15 bases between. This CDR3 comprises 14 residues. Germline CDR1 is SGHTA and CDR2 is FQGNSA. The CDR3 sequence is CASSRPLTVSPLHF. In nucleotides, the CDR3 is TGTGCCAGCAGCCGTCCTTTAACAGTGTCACCCCTCCACTTT.

The chain uses TRBV7-9 and TRBJ1-1; D is unclear. Germline lookup yields CDR1 SEHNR and CDR2 FQNEAQ (reference sequence). The CDR3 spans 17 residues. Trimming removed 6 bases from V and 6 bases from J, with 26 bases in between. CDR3 bases: TGTGCCAGCAGTCGTACTAGCCTCCGGGAGCCAGACCCTGAAGCTTTCTTT. Encoded protein: CASSRTSLREPDPEAFF. Variable domain in full (rest from reference TRBV7-9 and TRBJ1-1): DTGVSQNPRHKITKRGQNVTFRCDPISEHNRLYWYRQTLGQGPEFLTYFQNEAQLEKSRLLSDRFSAERPKGSFSTLEIQRTEQGDSAMYLCASSRTSLREPDPEAFFGQGTRLTVV.

This chain joins TRBV6-5 and TRBJ1-1, with D uncertain. This CDR3 is built from 11 residues. The germline V gene encodes CDR1 MNHEY and CDR2 SVGAGI. Between the trimmed V and J ends, which lost 7 bases and 5 bases, there was a span of 8 bases. The CDR3 region is CASTRGTEAFF. CDR3 DNA: TGTGCCAGCACCCGAGGGACTGAAGCTTTCTTT.

V is TRBV7-2 and J is TRBJ1-1; TRBD1 is a possible D gene (5 bases). Germline-derived CDR1 and CDR2 are SGHTA and FQGNSA. CDR3 length: 15 amino acids. The germline V and J ends were trimmed by 3 bases and 1 base, with 12 bases remaining between them. For the CDR3, the DNA is TGTGCCAGCAGCTTCGACAGCTCCTCGAACACTGAAGCTTTCTTT. Its protein is CASSFDSSSNTEAFF. The whole variable domain, remainder taken from reference TRBV7-2 and TRBJ1-1, is GAGVSQSPSNKVTEKGKDVELRCDPISGHTALYWYRQSLGQGLEFLIYFQGNSAPDKSGLPSDRFSAERTGGSVSTLTIQRTQQEDSAVYLCASSFDSSSNTEAFFGQGTRLTVV.

The chain combines TRBV23-1 with TRBJ2-7, with D perhaps TRBD2 (6 bases). TRBV23-1 is recorded as an ORF, its role being uncertain. There are 16 residues in the CDR3. The V end was cut by 6 bases, the J end by 0 bases, with 18 bases between. Here the CDR3 DNA reads TGCGCCAGCAGCCTACGGTGTTCCGGGAGCTCCTACGAGCAGTACTTC. The encoded protein is CASSLRCSGSSYEQYF.

The rearrangement links TRBV29-1 to TRBJ2-6; maybe TRBD2 (5 bases). Trimming stripped 5 bases from V and 1 base from J, with 9 bases between. Germline V gene lookup returns CDR1 SQVTM and CDR2 ANQGSEA. The CDR3 contains 14 residues. CDR3 nucleotide sequence: TGCAGCGTTCCTCGGGATTCTGGGGCCAACGTCCTGACTTTC. It yields the protein CSVPRDSGANVLTF.

The rearrangement joins TRBV19 to TRBJ2-2; 8 bases fit TRBD1. V trimming: 3 bases; J trimming: 4 bases; junction bases outside the gene matches: 4. The CDR3 is made up of 15 amino acids. CDR1 is LNHDA and CDR2 is SQIVND in the germline V gene (reference sequence). CDR3 loop: CASSIQGARTGELFF. The CDR3 region has the DNA TGTGCCAGTAGTATTCAGGGGGCCCGCACCGGGGAGCTGTTTTTT.

The rearrangement joins TRBV7-3 to TRBJ2-7; D possibly corresponds to TRBD1 (6 bases). The CDR3 loop spans 14 amino acids. Germline V gives CDR1 SGHTA, CDR2 FQGTGA. V dropped 0 bases and J dropped 0 bases, with 6 bases sitting between them. CDR3 nucleotides: TGTGCCAGCAGCTTAACGGGGGCCTCCTACGAGCAGTACTTC. It is translated as CASSLTGASYEQYF. The full variable domain, completed using reference TRBV7-3 and TRBJ2-7, is GAGVSQTPSNKVTEKGKYVELRCDPISGHTALYWYRQSLGQGPEFLIYFQGTGAADDSGLPNDRFFAVRPEGSVSTLKIQRTERGDSAVYLCASSLTGASYEQYFGPGTRLTVT.

This chain connects TRBV19 to TRBJ2-1; TRBD2 matches 10 bases. Germline-derived CDR1 and CDR2 are LNHDA and SQIVND (reference sequence). This CDR3 spans 16 amino acids. After removal of 7 bases from V and 0 bases from J, the junction contained 6 bases not matched to a gene. CDR3 coding DNA: TGTGCCAGTACCTCTAGCGGGGGCTTCTCCTACAATGAGCAGTTCTTC. It encodes CASTSSGGFSYNEQFF.

The chain has TRBV6-2 or TRBV6-3 and TRBJ1-2; D remains ambiguous. This CDR3 region has 14 residues. Germline CDR1 is MNHEY and CDR2 is SVGEGT. Trimming stripped 6 bases from V and 4 bases from J, with 15 bases between. CDR3 protein: CASSLVPTTYGYTF. CDR3 nucleotides: TGTGCCAGCAGCCTGGTTCCGACTACCTATGGCTACACCTTC.

The genes are TRBV24-1 and TRBJ2-2, with 8 bases that match TRBD2. This CDR3 contains 15 residues. The germline CDR1 and CDR2 sequences are KGHDR and SFDVKD. The J segment lost 7 bases and the V segment lost 0 bases, leaving 3 bases of the junction unmatched. DNA of the CDR3: TGTGCCACCAGTGATTTGAGGCTAGCGGGCGGGGAGCTGTTTTTT. This encodes CATSDLRLAGGELFF.

The gene calls are TRBV19 and TRBJ1-5, with D maybe TRBD1 (5 bases). The CDR3 runs 16 residues. Trimming left V 6 bases short and J 0 bases short, with 15 bases between. Germline lookup yields CDR1 LNHDA and CDR2 SQIVND (reference sequence). CDR3 sequence reads: CASRGGVTISNQPQHF. CDR3 sequence (DNA): TGTGCCAGTAGGGGGGGGGTCACCATTAGCAATCAGCCCCAGCATTTT.

The chain couples TRBV6-5 to TRBJ1-3; 7 bases are a match to TRBD1. Losses at the gene ends were 6 bases for V and 8 bases for J; bases not matched to a gene: 7. This CDR3 has 13 residues. Per the germline V gene, CDR1 is MNHEY and CDR2 is SVGAGI. CDR3 coding DNA: TGTGCCAGCAGACTGGGACAGAGCTACACCATATATTTT. The encoded protein is CASRLGQSYTIYF.

The CDR3 sequence is CASSRGQRRIYGYTF. In DNA form, the CDR3 reads TGTGCCAGCAGCCGCGGACAGAGAAGAATCTATGGCTACACCTTC. The chain employs TRBV9 and TRBJ1-2; a possible D gene is TRBD1 (6 bases). Germline CDR1 SGDLS, CDR2 YYNGEE. The ends were cut back, 4 bases at V and 4 bases at J, with 17 bases in the middle. This CDR3 is built from 15 residues.

This chain connects TRBV27 to TRBJ1-5; D is perhaps TRBD1 (6 bases). CDR1 is MNHEY, CDR2 SMNVEV, per germline (reference sequence). This CDR3 is 16 amino acids long. Trimming stripped 3 bases from V and 0 bases from J, with 12 bases between. For the CDR3, the DNA is TGTGCCAGCAGTTTTTCCGGGACACTTAGCAATCAGCCCCAGCATTTT. It codes for CASSFSGTLSNQPQHF.

A single count supports this clone. The genes are TRBV5-1 and TRBJ1-4; TRBD1 matches 9 bases. V shed 4 bases, J shed 7 bases, and the junction held 8 bases outside the gene matches. The CDR3 length is 15 residues. Germline CDR1 SGHRS, CDR2 YFSETQ. CDR3 nucleotides: TGCGCCAGCAGCCCGGGACAGGGAGGAGGTGAAAAACTGTTTTTT. Translated: CASSPGQGGGEKLFF.

The chain combines TRBV28 with TRBJ2-7; D gene ambiguous. V was pared by 2 bases and J by 7 bases, with 12 bases between. Germline V gives CDR1 MDHEN, CDR2 SYDVKM. This CDR3 has 13 amino acids. The CDR3 reads CASSLQLGWEQYF. The CDR3 bases are TGTGCCAGCAGTTTACAGCTGGGCTGGGAGCAGTACTTC.

This clone was counted a single time. The CDR3 sequence is CASSSGKRASPLHF. DNA for the CDR3: TGTGCCAGCAGCTCTGGGAAGAGGGCGTCACCCCTCCACTTT. The V gene is TRBV7-8, the J gene TRBJ1-6; D is unresolved. Trimming cost V 4 bases and J 10 bases, with 14 bases left between them. Germline V gives CDR1 SGHVS, CDR2 FQNEAQ. CDR3 size: 14 residues.

This clone appeared a single time. The V and J genes are TRBV30 and TRBJ1-3; D ambiguous. The germline gives CDR1 GTSNPN, CDR2 SVGIG (reference sequence). V was trimmed by 0 bases and J by 5 bases, leaving 8 bases between them. This CDR3 spans 13 amino acids. The DNA of the CDR3 is TGTGCCTGGAGTGTTTCGGGGAGAAACACCATATATTTT. Translated: CAWSVSGRNTIYF.

The chain is built from TRBV5-8 and TRBJ1-1; D ambiguous. V lost 1 base and J lost 5, with 6 bases in between. Germline V CDR1 and CDR2: SGHTS, YDEGEE. The CDR3 totals 12 residues. CDR3 sequence reads: CASSLSGTEAFF. The CDR3 bases are TGTGCCAGCAGCTTGTCCGGGACTGAAGCTTTCTTT.

The V call is TRBV5-1, the J call TRBJ1-1; no reliable D call. V gave up 0 bases and J gave up 8 bases, with 8 bases separating them. This CDR3 comprises 12 residues. Germline CDR1 reads SGHRS; CDR2 reads YFSETQ. CDR3 bases: TGCGCCAGCAGCTTGGTTGGAGGGGAAGCTTTCTTT. The encoded protein is CASSLVGGEAFF.

The gene calls are TRBV2 and TRBJ2-3, with 12 positions matching TRBD2. From germline, CDR1 is SNHLY and CDR2 FYNNEI. The CDR3 contains 20 residues. V lost 6 bases, J lost 1 base, and 17 bases stayed unmatched. The CDR3, as DNA: TGTGCCAGCAGCCCCTACCTGGGACTAGCGGGTGGACTCGGCACAGATACGCAGTATTTT. It translates to CASSPYLGLAGGLGTDTQYF.

This rearrangement joins TRBV5-1 to TRBJ2-5; 8 bases align to TRBD1. Trimming at V came to 2 bases and at J to 2 bases, leaving 2 bases not matched to a gene. This CDR3 has 14 amino acids. Germline V lookup: CDR1 SGHRS, CDR2 YFSETQ. The CDR3: CASSLWTGQETQYF. The CDR3, as DNA: TGCGCCAGCAGCTTATGGACAGGGCAAGAGACCCAGTACTTC.

This rearrangement joins TRBV3-1 (or the pseudogene TRBV3-2) to TRBJ1-1, with D maybe TRBD1 (6 bases). The CDR3 covers 14 residues. Trimming cost V 1 base and J 1 base, with 7 bases left between them. In germline, CDR1 is LGHDT, CDR2 YNNKEL (reference sequence). CDR3 sequence reads: CASSQVTGNTEAFF. In DNA, the CDR3 is TGTGCCAGCAGCCAAGTGACAGGGAACACTGAAGCTTTCTTT.

The chain joins TRBV20-1 to TRBJ1-1; D is unclear. V was clipped by 4 bases and J by 1 base, with 4 bases between them. Germline CDR1 is DFQATT and CDR2 is SNEGSKA (reference sequence). The CDR3 length is 11 residues. CDR3 sequence reads: CSATGNTEAFF. In DNA form, the CDR3 reads TGCAGTGCTACAGGGAACACTGAAGCTTTCTTT.

The sample holds a few counts of this clone. This chain links TRBV10-1 with TRBJ2-4; the D gene is possibly TRBD1 (6 bases). The CDR3 contains 13 residues. V was pared by 4 bases and J by 9 bases, with 13 bases between. Germline V lookup: CDR1 WNHNN, CDR2 SYGVQD (reference sequence). In nucleotides, the CDR3 is TGCGCCAGCAGTGGACAGGTGGTTAGCATTCAGTACTTC. Protein: CASSGQVVSIQYF.

This chain connects TRBV30 to TRBJ2-2; the D is unclear. The length of the CDR3 is 15 residues. Deletions cut 0 bases from V and 1 base from J, with 9 bases between. Germline V gene lookup returns CDR1 GTSNPN and CDR2 SVGIG (reference sequence). In DNA, the CDR3 is TGTGCCTGGAGTGTACGGGTGTGGAACACCGGGGAGCTGTTTTTT. It yields the protein CAWSVRVWNTGELFF.